Listed here are 22 T cell receptor beta chains from one sample, sequenced in a study of human T cells and chemical hapten exposure. In TCRdb, the RACE reads were re-called with MiXCR into one record per CDR3 protein. The sample has around 260,000 distinct CDR3 sequences, over 8% seen once. Described time point: pre-sensitization, week 0. Treatment denoted: therapeutic diphenylcyclopropenone sensitization with weekly scalp DPC. Sequencing was performed on whole blood, taken in connection with sensitization to the hapten diphenylcyclopropenone (DPC). All receptors come from a woman between 35 and 50 years old with alopecia areata. Some clones in this sample may be carry-over from other donors' samples.

The chain recombines TRBV2 with TRBJ2-2; D may be TRBD1 (6 bases). With 3 bases removed from V and 0 bases from J, the gap between germline ends came to 20 bases. The CDR3 extends over 19 amino acids. The germline gives CDR1 SNHLY, CDR2 FYNNEI. In DNA form, the CDR3 reads TGTGCCAGCAGTGAGTTTAGGCAGGGGTTATTGCCGAACACCGGGGAGCTGTTTTTT. This encodes CASSEFRQGLLPNTGELFF.

This clonotype was observed at least ten times. The chain links TRBV5-1 to TRBJ1-1; the D gene is possibly TRBD1 (5 bases). CDR1 is SGHRS, CDR2 YFSETQ, per germline. V was clipped by 2 bases and J by 8 bases, with 10 bases between them. CDR3 length equals 12 residues. CDR3 sequence: CASSFGGYEAFF. CDR3 nucleotide sequence: TGCGCCAGCAGCTTTGGGGGATACGAAGCTTTCTTT.

The chain recombines TRBV29-1 with TRBJ1-5; possibly TRBD1 for D (6 bases). The V end lost 3 bases, the J end lost 0 bases, and 21 bases lay between the germline ends. The CDR3 is made up of 18 amino acids. Germline lookup yields CDR1 SQVTM and CDR2 ANQGSEA. CDR3 nucleotide sequence: TGCAGCGTTGATCTAGGGACACATAAAATCTATAGCAATCAGCCCCAGCATTTT. Residues: CSVDLGTHKIYSNQPQHF. Drawing the rest from reference TRBV29-1 and TRBJ1-5, the complete variable domain is SAVISQKPSRDICQRGTSLTIQCQVDSQVTMMFWYRQQPGQSLTLIATANQGSEATYESGFVIDKFPISRPNLTFSTLTVSNMSPEDSSIYLCSVDLGTHKIYSNQPQHFGDGTRLSIL.

This clonotype occurred many times. The chain carries TRBV9 and TRBJ2-1; 9 bases line up with TRBD2. With V trimmed by 4 bases and J by 0 bases, 8 bases remained unmatched. Germline V gives CDR1 SGDLS, CDR2 YYNGEE. The CDR3 is made up of 17 amino acids. CDR3 region: CASSPHQREASYNEQFF. The CDR3 DNA reads TGTGCCAGCAGCCCCCACCAGCGGGAGGCCTCCTACAATGAGCAGTTCTTC.

V and J are TRBV6-6 and TRBJ2-4; 9 nucleotides line up with TRBD1. Germline V gene data show CDR1 as MNHNY and CDR2 as SVGAGI (reference sequence). The CDR3 contains 17 residues. V was clipped by 5 bases and J by 0 bases; unmatched bases: 8. This CDR3 reads CASSGTGSTIAKNIQYF. CDR3 DNA: TGTGCCAGCAGTGGGACAGGGTCTACTATAGCCAAAAACATTCAGTACTTC.

This clonotype appeared many times. The chain recombines TRBV20-1 with TRBJ2-3, with D maybe TRBD2 (6 bases). Deletions cut 7 bases from V and 3 bases from J, with 11 bases between. Germline V lookup: CDR1 DFQATT, CDR2 SNEGSKA (reference sequence). The CDR3 has 12 amino acids. This CDR3 is CSVHRETDTQYF. The CDR3 region has the DNA TGCAGTGTGCACCGGGAGACAGATACGCAGTATTTT.

This clonotype was counted only a few times. The chain couples TRBV12-3 or TRBV12-4 to TRBJ1-1; D may be TRBD1 (5 bases). This CDR3 contains 14 residues. V lost 4 bases, J lost 7 bases, and 16 bases lay in between. The CDR3: CASSWDLQGIEAFF. DNA for the CDR3: TGTGCCAGCAGTTGGGACCTCCAGGGAATTGAAGCTTTCTTT.

The chain combines TRBV29-1 with TRBJ2-5; 9 positions match TRBD1. This CDR3 region has 13 residues. CDR1 is SQVTM and CDR2 is ANQGSEA in the germline V gene. V shed 4 bases and J 7 bases; nucleotides not matched to a gene: 7. The CDR3 spells CSVVTGGEGTQYF. The CDR3 DNA sequence: TGCAGCGTTGTGACAGGGGGAGAGGGGACCCAGTACTTC.

The sample holds a few counts of this clonotype. V usage is TRBV6-2 or TRBV6-3 and J usage is TRBJ1-1; D is unresolved. Per the germline V gene, CDR1 is MNHEY and CDR2 is SVGEGT. This CDR3 has 14 residues. The V end lost 0 bases, the J end lost 3 bases, and 8 bases lay between the germline ends. The chain's CDR3 is CASSYSTRYTEAFF. Here the CDR3 DNA reads TGTGCCAGCAGTTACTCGACCAGATACACTGAAGCTTTCTTT.

This clonotype was seen ten or more times. This chain links TRBV20-1 with TRBJ2-2; D is unresolved. The CDR3 runs to 14 residues. Germline V CDR1 and CDR2: DFQATT, SNEGSKA (reference sequence). V lost 5 bases, J lost 3 bases, and 13 bases lay in between. CDR3 DNA sequence: TGCAGTGCTTACGGGTGGGTCGACACCGGGGAGCTGTTTTTT. Protein sequence: CSAYGWVDTGELFF.

This chain links TRBV4-2 with TRBJ2-1, with 8 bases identical to TRBD2. With V trimmed by 1 base and J by 6 bases, 5 bases remained unmatched. The CDR3 is 15 residues long. Germline-derived CDR1 and CDR2 are LGHNA and YNFKEQ. The CDR3 bases are TGTGCCAGCAGCCAAGCGGGAGGGGGTTTCAATGAGCAGTTCTTC. Translated, it gives CASSQAGGGFNEQFF.

This clonotype was seen more than once but under ten times. DNA for the CDR3: TGTGCTAGTGGTTTGGTACACAGGCCTATGAACACTGAAGCTTTCTTT. Protein: CASGLVHRPMNTEAFF. The chain links TRBV12-5 to TRBJ1-1, with a possible D match to TRBD1 (5 bases). Germline V gene data show CDR1 as LGHNT and CDR2 as FRNRAP. This CDR3 contains 16 residues. Trimming shortened V by 0 bases and J by 0 bases, and 11 bases separated the two germline ends.

In its sample, this clonotype was seen a few times. CDR3 DNA: TGCAGTGCCCCGTGGGAGTGGGAGACCCAGTACTTC. It codes for CSAPWEWETQYF. J is TRBJ2-5 and V is TRBV20-1; D is possibly TRBD2 (5 bases). Between the trimmed V and J ends, which lost 6 bases and 5 bases, there was a span of 13 bases. The CDR3 runs to 12 residues. Germline loops: CDR1 DFQATT, CDR2 SNEGSKA (reference sequence).

The chain joins TRBV15 to TRBJ2-7; 11 bases match TRBD1. Germline CDR1 reads LNHNV; CDR2 reads YYDKDF (reference sequence). The trim removed 0 bases at V and 3 bases at J, leaving 4 bases unmatched. CDR3 length: 16 amino acids. The CDR3 sequence is CATSRDRTGGFYEQYF. CDR3 in DNA: TGTGCCACCAGCAGAGATCGGACAGGGGGCTTCTACGAGCAGTACTTC.

This clonotype was detected many times. V is TRBV5-1 and J is TRBJ2-2, with 7 nucleotides matching TRBD1. The CDR3 is made up of 14 amino acids. The V segment lost 4 bases and the J segment 4 bases; nucleotides outside the gene matches: 4. CDR1 and CDR2 (germline): SGHRS, YFSETQ. For the CDR3, the DNA is TGCGCCAGCAGCGAGGGACAGCTCACCGGGGAGCTGTTTTTT. This codes for CASSEGQLTGELFF.

The gene calls are TRBV24-1 and TRBJ2-3, with D unresolved. Germline values: CDR1 KGHDR, CDR2 SFDVKD. The CDR3 loop spans 14 amino acids. V was shortened by 5 bases and J by 8 bases, with 16 bases between the two germline ends. The CDR3 protein is CATSGPGSVVTQYF. The CDR3 region has the DNA TGTGCCACCAGTGGTCCCGGGTCAGTGGTTACGCAGTATTTT.

This clonotype turned up a few times. J is TRBJ2-1 and V is TRBV11-2; TRBD2 matches at 8 bases. This CDR3 has 15 residues. Per germline, CDR1 SGHAT and CDR2 FQNNGV. With 2 bases clipped from V and 7 bases from J, the junction kept 7 bases outside the gene matches. CDR3 protein: CASSLTSGPTNEQFF. CDR3 sequence (DNA): TGTGCCAGCAGCTTAACTAGCGGCCCCACGAATGAGCAGTTCTTC. Full variable domain (outside the CDR3, taken from reference TRBV11-2 and TRBJ2-1): EAGVAQSPRYKIIEKRQSVAFWCNPISGHATLYWYQQILGQGPKLLIQFQNNGVVDDSQLPKDRFSAERLKGVDSTLKIQPAKLEDSAVYLCASSLTSGPTNEQFFGPGTRLTVL.

The chain has TRBV30 and TRBJ1-1; 7 bases agree with TRBD1. The CDR3 covers 16 residues. The V and J ends lost 2 bases and 4 bases, in that order; junction bases with no gene match: 13. Germline values: CDR1 GTSNPN, CDR2 SVGIG (reference sequence). Here the CDR3 reads CAWSLATGTLVTEAFF. The CDR3 coding sequence is TGTGCCTGGAGTCTCGCGACAGGGACGCTAGTCACTGAAGCTTTCTTT. The full variable domain, its missing parts supplied by reference TRBV30 and TRBJ1-1, is SQTIHQWPATLVQPVGSPLSLECTVEGTSNPNLYWYRQAAGRGLQLLFYSVGIGQISSEVPQNLSASRPQDRQFILSSKKLLLSDSGFYLCAWSLATGTLVTEAFFGQGTRLTVV.

This clonotype has a count of ten or more. This chain uses TRBV20-1 with TRBJ2-5; D remains ambiguous. Germline values: CDR1 DFQATT, CDR2 SNEGSKA (reference sequence). V was trimmed by 3 bases and J by 1 base, leaving 9 bases between them. This CDR3 comprises 13 residues. The DNA of the CDR3 is TGCAGTGCTAGGGACCGACTCCAAGAGACCCAGTACTTC. As protein: CSARDRLQETQYF.

The chain is built from TRBV12-3 or TRBV12-4 and TRBJ2-1; possible D gene TRBD2, 6 bases. Deletions cut 6 bases from V and 0 bases from J, with 12 bases between. This CDR3 spans 15 amino acids. The CDR3: CASREAGTSYNEQFF. Written as DNA, the CDR3 is TGTGCCAGCAGGGAGGCGGGGACCTCCTACAATGAGCAGTTCTTC.

This clonotype was seen repeatedly, ten times or more. The chain recombines TRBV27 with TRBJ1-1, with a weak D call TRBD1 (5 bases). Germline V lookup: CDR1 MNHEY, CDR2 SMNVEV (reference sequence). Between the trimmed V and J ends, which lost 6 bases and 0 bases, there was a span of 14 bases. This CDR3 contains 15 residues. CDR3 region: CASSITGLMNTEAFF. The DNA for the CDR3 is TGTGCCAGCAGCATCACAGGACTCATGAACACTGAAGCTTTCTTT.

This clonotype occurred a few times. This rearrangement joins TRBV27 to TRBJ2-7; TRBD1 agrees at 10 bases. V lost 5 bases, J lost 6 bases, and 4 bases stayed unmatched. Germline-derived CDR1 and CDR2 are MNHEY and SMNVEV (reference sequence). CDR3 length: 13 residues. The CDR3 protein is CASSPDRGGEQYF. CDR3 in DNA: TGTGCCAGCAGTCCGGACAGGGGGGGCGAGCAGTACTTC.